Listed below are T cell receptor beta chains from one sample, sequenced in a study of blood T cell repertoires in COVID-19. Generated by immunoSEQ multiplex PCR, the TCRdb table keeps only in-frame clones and is missing some. The data contain around 130,000 clones, approximately 81% of them singletons. Sequencing was performed on peripheral blood. Receptors were obtained from a man in his 60s with acute or convalescent COVID-19. Both conserved end residues are part of each CDR3. The D gene is left open where the match is weak. Expanded clones get a size class; other rows say once, few or many, or leave the size out.

TRBJ1-1	NA	TRBV5-1	TRBD1	TGCGCCAGCAGCTTGGAAGGACAGGACACTGAAGCTTTCTTT	CASSLEGQDTEAFF
TRBJ2-5	NA	TRBV7-8	TRBD2	TGTGCCAGCAGCACCCTCTCCGGGACTAGCGGGAAAGAGACCCAGTACTTC	CASSTLSGTSGKETQYF
TRBJ1-1	NA	TRBV5-1	NA	TGCGCCAGCAGCTTGGAGGCCCGGGAAGGGACTGAAGCTTTCTTT	CASSLEAREGTEAFF
TRBJ2-1	NA	TRBV6-5	NA	TGTGCCAGCCAAGCGGGACAAGCCTACAATGAGCAGTTCTTC	CASQAGQAYNEQFF
TRBJ1-1	NA	TRBV4-2	NA	TGTGCCAGCAGGCCTCGGGATGAGCTGAACACTGAAGCTTTCTTT	CASRPRDELNTEAFF
TRBJ1-3	NA	TRBV7-6	NA	TGTGCCAGCAGCTTAAGTCAGGGCCCTGGAAACACCATATATTTT	CASSLSQGPGNTIYF
TRBJ1-1	NA	TRBV24-1	TRBD1	TGTGCCACCCAGGGGGCAAGAACTGAAGCTTTCTTT	CATQGARTEAFF
TRBJ1-1	NA	TRBV13	NA	TGTGCCAGCAGCGCGGGACTGGGGATGATGACTTTCTTT	CASSAGLGMMTFF
TRBJ2-7	NA	TRBV12-5	NA	TGTGCTAGTGGTTCCGGGACACAATACGAGCAGTACTTC	CASGSGTQYEQYF
TRBJ1-1	NA	TRBV3-1/TRBV3-2	NA	TGTGCCAGCAGCCAAGGGGCAAGTAACACTGAAGCTTTCTTT	CASSQGASNTEAFF
TRBJ2-6	NA	TRBV2	NA	TGTGCCAGCAGAGTATCAGACTCTGGGGCCAACGTCCTGACTTTC	CASRVSDSGANVLTF
TRBJ2-2	once	TRBV12-5	TRBD2	TGTGCTAGTGGTTTCCTAGCGGGGGGGCAACACACCGGGGAGCTGTTTTTT	CASGFLAGGQHTGELFF
TRBJ2-6	NA	TRBV27	NA	TGTGCCAGCAGTTTATGGGGACACCTACCCTCTGGGGCCAACGTCCTGACTTTC	CASSLWGHLPSGANVLTF
TRBJ2-3	NA	TRBV28	NA	TGTGCCAGCAGGCGGGACCGCAACACAGATACGCAGTATTTT	CASRRDRNTDTQYF
TRBJ2-7	NA	TRBV11-2	NA	TGTGCCAGCAGCTTATTGAGCGGGTTAACCTACGAGCAGTACTTC	CASSLLSGLTYEQYF
TRBJ2-5	NA	TRBV7-3	TRBD2	TGTGCCAGCGGGAGGGGATACCAAGAGACCCAGTACTTC	CASGRGYQETQYF
TRBJ1-5	NA	TRBV5-5	TRBD1	TGTGCCAGCAGCTTGGAACCCGGGACAGGGGTCCAGCCCCAGCATTTT	CASSLEPGTGVQPQHF
TRBJ1-2	NA	TRBV18	TRBD1	TGTGCCAGCTCACTACAGGGGTCCCCTAACTATGGCTACACCTTC	CASSLQGSPNYGYTF
TRBJ2-5	NA	TRBV4-1	TRBD2	TGCGCCAGCAGCCAAGTGGGAGCGGGGGGGCGAGAGACCCAGTACTTC	CASSQVGAGGRETQYF
TRBJ1-2	NA	TRBV7-8	TRBD1	TGTGCCAGTAGCGTGGGACAGGGGTCCTTCGGCTACACCTTC	CASSVGQGSFGYTF
TRBJ2-1	NA	TRBV19	NA	TGTGCCAGTAGTATAGGTCGGACAGACTACAATGAGCAGTTCTTC	CASSIGRTDYNEQFF
TRBJ2-6	few	TRBV5-1	NA	TGCGCCAGCAGCTTGTCCACGGGATTCTCTGGGGCCAACGTCCTGACTTTC	CASSLSTGFSGANVLTF
TRBJ2-2	NA	TRBV5-8	TRBD2	TGTGCCAGCAGCTGGGAATCTGGGACTAGAAGTTCCGGGGAGCTGTTTTTT	CASSWESGTRSSGELFF
TRBJ2-1	few	TRBV9	TRBD2	TGTGCCAGCAGCTTTTTGCCGGGACTAGTCAATGAGCAGTTCTTC	CASSFLPGLVNEQFF
TRBJ1-2	few	TRBV30	NA	TGTGCCTGGAGTGAGAGGGCTAACTATGGCTACACCTTC	CAWSERANYGYTF
TRBJ2-1	NA	TRBV24-1	TRBD1	TGTGCCACCAGTGCTACCGCGGACAGGAATCCCTACAATGAGCAGTTCTTC	CATSATADRNPYNEQFF
TRBJ1-1	NA	TRBV5-1	NA	TGCGCCAGCAGCCAAACAGGCTTTAACACTGAAGCTTTCTTT	CASSQTGFNTEAFF
TRBJ2-5	NA	TRBV29-1	TRBD1	TGCAGCGTTGGGCCCGGGACAGGCTGGGAGACCCAGTACTTC	CSVGPGTGWETQYF
TRBJ2-7	NA	TRBV18	NA	TGTGCCAGCCGATCAGATCTGGAGTGGAAGCAGTACTTC	CASRSDLEWKQYF
TRBJ1-4	NA	TRBV27	TRBD1	TGTGCCAGCAGTTCGAGTCGGGACAGTGGACTCGGAAAACTGTTTTTT	CASSSSRDSGLGKLFF
TRBJ1-4	NA	TRBV11-2	TRBD1	TGTGCCAGCAGCTTAGATCCGGGACAGTTGAATGAAAAACTGTTTTTT	CASSLDPGQLNEKLFF
TRBJ2-7	few	TRBV7-6	NA	TGTGCCAGCAGCCCGGGACTCCCGAACGGCTACGAGCAGTACTTC	CASSPGLPNGYEQYF
TRBJ2-1	NA	TRBV3-1/TRBV3-2	NA	TGTGCCAGCGGACTATTAGCCTACAATGAGCAGTTCTTC	CASGLLAYNEQFF
TRBJ2-3	NA	TRBV6-5	TRBD2	TGTGCCAGCCGCGCTAGCGGGGCTGATACGCAGTATTTT	CASRASGADTQYF
TRBJ2-7	NA	TRBV2	TRBD1	TGTGCCAGCACCAACGACAGGGGGAGCTCCTACGAGCAGTACTTC	CASTNDRGSSYEQYF
TRBJ2-7	NA	TRBV5-1	NA	TGCGCCAGCAGGCGAGGGACACTGGCTTCCTACGAGCAGTACTTC	CASRRGTLASYEQYF
TRBJ2-1	NA	TRBV3-1/TRBV3-2	TRBD2	TGTGCCAGCAGCCCTACCAGACTAGCGGGAGGAGTAAATGAGCAGTTCTTC	CASSPTRLAGGVNEQFF
TRBJ1-2	NA	TRBV6-6	TRBD1	TGTGCCAGCAGTAGGGGGCAGGGCCAAACCTCCTATGGCTACACCTTC	CASSRGQGQTSYGYTF
TRBJ2-3	NA	TRBV28	NA	TGTGCCAGCAGTCCTACCTCTCTCACAGATACGCAGTATTTT	CASSPTSLTDTQYF
TRBJ2-7	once	TRBV5-1	TRBD1	TGCGCCAGCAGCTACAACACAGGGGAGTACGAGCAGTACTTC	CASSYNTGEYEQYF
TRBJ2-3	NA	TRBV27	NA	TGTGCCAGCAGTCCCCCGGGGACAGATACGCAGTATTTT	CASSPPGTDTQYF
TRBJ2-1	NA	TRBV27	TRBD2	TGTGCCAGCAGTTTAGGGAGACTAGCGGGGGGGAATGAGCAGTTCTTC	CASSLGRLAGGNEQFF
TRBJ1-1	NA	TRBV28	TRBD1	TGTGCCAGCAGTTTAGGCGACTGGACAGGGGATCCTTTCTTT	CASSLGDWTGDPFF
TRBJ1-1	once	TRBV7-8	NA	TGTGCCAGCAGCTTAGTTATGAACACTGAAGCTTTCTTT	CASSLVMNTEAFF
TRBJ1-4	once	TRBV5-5	TRBD1	TGTGCCAGCAGCTTGGCCGAGACAGGGGATGAAAAACTGTTTTTT	CASSLAETGDEKLFF
TRBJ2-3	once	TRBV19	NA	TGTGCCAGTAGTAAGCAGGGGTCTTCAGATACGCAGTATTTT	CASSKQGSSDTQYF
TRBJ1-5	NA	TRBV7-2	NA	TGTGCCAGCAGCTTAAATGGCGGATATAGCAATCAGCCCCAGCATTTT	CASSLNGGYSNQPQHF
TRBJ2-7	NA	TRBV6-5	TRBD2	TGTGCCAGCTGGGAGGGGTTGTTTTCCTACGAGCAGTACTTC	CASWEGLFSYEQYF
TRBJ2-7	NA	TRBV4-2	NA	TGTGCCAGCAGCCAAGACAAGTTCACATACGAGCAGTACTTC	CASSQDKFTYEQYF
TRBJ1-5	once	TRBV28	NA	TGTGCCAGCAGTTTAACAGGGTCCAATCAGCCCCAGCATTTT	CASSLTGSNQPQHF
TRBJ2-2	NA	TRBV29-1	TRBD1	TGCAGCGTCCGACGACAGGGGCTCACCGGGGAGCTGTTTTTT	CSVRRQGLTGELFF
TRBJ2-6	NA	TRBV30	NA	TGTGCCTGGAGTGCGGCGGGGCAGGCTGGGGCCAACGTCCTGACTTTC	CAWSAAGQAGANVLTF
TRBJ1-5	NA	TRBV6-1	NA	TGTGCCAGCAGTGATACAGGAAATCAGCCCCAGCATTTT	CASSDTGNQPQHF
TRBJ2-5	NA	TRBV5-1	TRBD2	TGCGCCAGTAAGCGGGAGAGGGTGGAGACCCAGTACTTC	CASKRERVETQYF